One sample yielded the 15 T cell receptor beta chains listed below, sequenced in a study of blood T cell repertoires in COVID-19. Sequencing used immunoSEQ multiplex PCR; TCRdb keeps in-frame clones, though not all of them. The table records about 270,000 clones, roughly 85% of them present only once. The sample consisted of peripheral blood. The receptors stem from a woman in her forties or fifties who had recovered from COVID-19.

The J gene is TRBJ2-6, the V gene TRBV7-3, with unresolved D. The CDR3 extends over 14 amino acids. The germline V gene has CDR1 SGHTA and CDR2 FQGTGA. Deletions cut 5 bases from V and 1 base from J, with 6 bases between. CDR3 loop: CASSNFSGANVLTF. In DNA, the CDR3 is TGTGCCAGCAGCAACTTTTCTGGGGCCAACGTCCTGACTTTC. The complete variable domain, with remaining parts taken from reference TRBV7-3 and TRBJ2-6, reads GAGVSQTPSNKVTEKGKYVELRCDPISGHTALYWYRQSLGQGPEFLIYFQGTGAADDSGLPNDRFFAVRPEGSVSTLKIQRTERGDSAVYLCASSNFSGANVLTFGAGSRLTVL.

This clone has just one count. The chain uses TRBV5-1 and TRBJ1-1, with 8 bases matching TRBD1. V dropped 3 bases and J dropped 1; count of bases not matched to a gene: 5. Per the germline V gene, CDR1 is SGHRS and CDR2 is YFSETQ. This CDR3 has 15 residues. The CDR3 nucleotides read TGCGCCAGCAGCTCGGGACAGGCGACGAACACTGAAGCTTTCTTT. Amino acid sequence: CASSSGQATNTEAFF.

This chain joins TRBV27 and TRBJ2-5, with D possibly matching TRBD1 (6 bases). The CDR3 length is 17 residues. V dropped 5 bases and J dropped 3 bases, with 22 bases sitting between them. Germline V gene lookup returns CDR1 MNHEY and CDR2 SMNVEV (reference sequence). The CDR3 DNA sequence: TGTGCCAGCAGTCTTTCCTGGACAGTAAATCGAAAAGAGACCCAGTACTTC. Its translation is CASSLSWTVNRKETQYF.

The gene calls are TRBV6-2 or TRBV6-3 and TRBJ2-2; TRBD1 might be the D (6 bases). Germline V lookup: CDR1 MNHEY, CDR2 SVGEGT. Trimming took off 4 bases at V and 5 bases at J, with 23 bases between the two ends. The CDR3 is 18 residues long. This CDR3 reads CASSSFIRGSLRTGELFF. CDR3 sequence (DNA): TGTGCCAGCAGTTCTTTTATTAGGGGGTCTTTGAGGACCGGGGAGCTGTTTTTT.

This clone has only a few counts. Here the CDR3 reads CATSRDRGISPLHF. The DNA for the CDR3 is TGTGCCACCAGCAGGGACAGGGGAATCTCACCCCTCCACTTT. This rearrangement joins TRBV15 to TRBJ1-6, with 9 bases fitting TRBD1. The germline gives CDR1 LNHNV, CDR2 YYDKDF (reference sequence). The V segment lost 3 bases and the J segment 10 bases; nucleotides outside the gene matches: 4. The CDR3 spans 14 residues.

V gene TRBV19 combines with J gene TRBJ2-1; TRBD2 matches at 7 bases. CDR1 and CDR2 from the germline V gene are LNHDA and SQIVND (reference sequence). The CDR3 has 15 amino acids. The junction had 10 bases not matched to a gene; V was cut back by 5 bases and J by 6 bases. The CDR3 DNA follows: TGTGCCAGTAGTGTCACGGCGGGAGTTTCCAATGAGCAGTTCTTC. Amino acid sequence: CASSVTAGVSNEQFF.

The chain has TRBV5-5 and TRBJ2-7; D remains unclear. Trimming took 1 base from V and 5 from J, leaving 16 bases between them. Germline V gene lookup returns CDR1 SGHKS and CDR2 YYEKEE (reference sequence). The CDR3 sequence is 15 residues long. The CDR3 loop reads CASSLYLGYNNEQYF. In DNA, the CDR3 is TGTGCCAGCAGCTTGTATTTGGGCTACAACAACGAGCAGTACTTC.

The J gene is TRBJ2-2, the V gene TRBV3-1 (or the pseudogene TRBV3-2); D is ambiguous. Between the trimmed V and J ends, which lost 6 bases and 6 bases, there was a span of 5 bases. Germline V gene lookup returns CDR1 LGHDT and CDR2 YNNKEL (reference sequence). This CDR3 region has 11 residues. CDR3 coding DNA: TGTGCCAGCAGTCTATCCGGGGAGCTGTTTTTT. It yields the protein CASSLSGELFF.

J is TRBJ2-1 and V is TRBV12-3 or TRBV12-4, with D perhaps TRBD2 (5 bases). Trimming shortened V by 6 bases and J by 8 bases, and 14 bases separated the two germline ends. The CDR3 spans 13 residues. CDR3 DNA: TGTGCCAGCAGCCCCCTTGGAGGCCATGAGCAGTTCTTC. Its translation is CASSPLGGHEQFF.

The V and J genes are TRBV23-1 and TRBJ1-2; 9 bases agree with TRBD1. TRBV23-1 is an ORF, with its function uncertain. The CDR3 runs to 15 residues. J lost 4 bases, V lost 2 bases, and 5 bases had no gene match. The CDR3 nucleotides are TGCGCCAGCAGTCAACTCACAGGGGGCCCCTATGGCTACACCTTC. This sequence encodes CASSQLTGGPYGYTF.

The chain employs TRBV27 and TRBJ2-1; 7 bases are shared with TRBD1. The CDR3 has 14 amino acids. Germline V lookup: CDR1 MNHEY, CDR2 SMNVEV (reference sequence). Germline trimming cut 5 bases from V and 7 bases from J; bases unmatched to any gene: 8. The CDR3 DNA is TGTGCCAGCAGTAACGCCGGGACAGCAAATGAGCAGTTCTTC. As protein: CASSNAGTANEQFF.

The J gene is TRBJ1-1, the V gene TRBV6-2 or TRBV6-3; D remains ambiguous. Germline CDR1 and CDR2: MNHEY and SVGEGT. V dropped 6 bases and J dropped 7 bases, with 15 bases sitting between them. The CDR3 runs to 13 residues. In nucleotides, the CDR3 is TGTGCCAGCAGCAAAGAGGTCGGCATTGAAGCTTTCTTT. This gives the protein CASSKEVGIEAFF.

The V gene is TRBV27, the J gene TRBJ1-1, with 8 bases matching TRBD1. The germline V gene has CDR1 MNHEY and CDR2 SMNVEV (reference sequence). The CDR3 is 15 residues long. After removal of 2 bases from V and 5 bases from J, the junction contained 7 bases not matched to a gene. The CDR3 is CASSLRTGRDTEAFF. CDR3 in DNA: TGTGCCAGCAGTTTACGGACAGGGCGGGATACTGAAGCTTTCTTT.

This clone occurred many times. The chain joins TRBV27 to TRBJ2-1; 9 bases agree with TRBD1. This CDR3 contains 15 residues. V gave up 4 bases and J gave up 3 bases; unmatched junction bases: 4. Germline V gives CDR1 MNHEY, CDR2 SMNVEV (reference sequence). CDR3 DNA: TGTGCCAGCAGTTCTAGGGGACAGGGCTACAATGAGCAGTTCTTC. Its translation: CASSSRGQGYNEQFF.

The V call is TRBV18, the J call TRBJ1-1; 10 nucleotides align to TRBD1. Per germline, CDR1 KGHSH and CDR2 LQKENI. The CDR3 sequence is 14 residues long. J was trimmed by 3 bases and V by 5 bases; bases with no gene match: 3. The CDR3 nucleotides read TGTGCCAGCTCATCGACAGGGGGCTACACTGAAGCTTTCTTT. Protein sequence: CASSSTGGYTEAFF.